These T cell receptor beta chains were read from a single sample in a study of cytomegalovirus exposure and HLA in healthy donors. Produced via immunoSEQ multiplex PCR; TCRdb's table is partial and in-frame only. This sample has under 200,000 clones; about 77% occur once, and the top ten carry roughly 7.3%. The specimen was PBMCs. These receptors were collected from a male donor in good health and CMV-seropositive. Each CDR3 is given with its conserved first and last residue. D genes are given only for firm matches. Clone size is stated in some rows and not others, as once, few, many or a class when expanded.

CASSPTRGPGTEAFF,TGTGCCAGCTCACCAACGAGGGGGCCGGGCACTGAAGCTTTCTTT,TRBJ1-1,NA,TRBD1,TRBV18
CASSVQPGQSTDTQYF,TGTGCCAGCAGCGTACAGCCGGGACAGAGCACAGATACGCAGTATTTT,TRBJ2-3,NA,TRBD1,TRBV9
CASKRQERNTEAFF,TGTGCCAGCAAAAGACAGGAGAGGAACACTGAAGCTTTCTTT,TRBJ1-1,few,NA,TRBV6-5
CAIMPGPEEETQYF,TGTGCCATCATGCCGGGTCCTGAGGAGGAGACCCAGTACTTC,TRBJ2-5,NA,NA,TRBV10-3
CASRGGVGVHTQYF,TGTGCCAGTAGGGGGGGGGTGGGAGTTCATACGCAGTATTTT,TRBJ2-3,once,TRBD2,TRBV19
CASSSQGVGYTF,TGCGCCAGCAGTTCACAGGGGGTGGGCTACACCTTC,TRBJ1-2,NA,TRBD1,TRBV5-1
CAWTTGAGANVLTF,TGTGCCTGGACCACAGGAGCTGGGGCCAACGTCCTGACTTTC,TRBJ2-6,NA,NA,TRBV30
CSAQLNEQYF,TGCAGTGCTCAGTTGAACGAGCAGTACTTC,TRBJ2-7,NA,NA,TRBV20-1
CASSVPRTGSTDTQYF,TGTGCCAGCAGCGTTCCGCGGACAGGGAGCACAGATACGCAGTATTTT,TRBJ2-3,NA,TRBD1,TRBV9
CASSLGLLTDTQYF,TGTGCCAGCAGCTTGGGACTACTCACAGATACGCAGTATTTT,TRBJ2-3,NA,NA,TRBV5-4
CASSPPESDEQFF,TGTGCCAGCTCACCACCGGAGTCCGATGAGCAGTTCTTC,TRBJ2-1,NA,NA,TRBV18
CASSSRTQRGYTF,TGTGCCAGCAGCTCACGGACACAACGAGGCTACACCTTC,TRBJ1-2,few,NA,TRBV9
CASSGQGAQETQYF,TGTGCCAGCAGTGGACAGGGGGCCCAAGAGACCCAGTACTTC,TRBJ2-5,few,TRBD1,TRBV6-1
CASSPPNRMNTEAFF,TGTGCCAGCAGCCCCCCGAACAGGATGAACACTGAAGCTTTCTTT,TRBJ1-1,NA,NA,TRBV14
CASSPSRGGTDTQYF,TGTGCCAGCAGCCCCAGCCGGGGGGGCACAGATACGCAGTATTTT,TRBJ2-3,NA,TRBD2,TRBV7-9
CASSRGQGYSPLHF,TGTGCCAGCAGCCGCGGACAGGGCTATTCACCCCTCCACTTT,TRBJ1-6,NA,TRBD1,TRBV14
CASSEALTANEKLFF,TGTGCCAGCAGTGAAGCCCTAACAGCTAATGAAAAACTGTTTTTT,TRBJ1-4,NA,NA,TRBV6-1
CASSPQRNTGELFF,TGTGCCAGCAGCCCCCAGCGGAACACCGGGGAGCTGTTTTTT,TRBJ2-2,NA,NA,TRBV9
CASSAGLTYGYTF,TGTGCCAGCAGCGCGGGACTTACGTATGGCTACACCTTC,TRBJ1-2,NA,NA,TRBV6-5
CASSQPRTGKGTEAFF,TGTGCCAGCAGCCAACCACGGACAGGGAAGGGCACTGAAGCTTTCTTT,TRBJ1-1,NA,TRBD1,TRBV7-9
CASSSQGWEKLFF,TGTGCCAGCAGTTCACAGGGGTGGGAAAAACTGTTTTTT,TRBJ1-4,NA,TRBD1,TRBV6-1
CASSSLPGTGQEKLFF,TGTGCCAGCAGCTCTCTGCCGGGGACAGGGCAAGAAAAACTGTTTTTT,TRBJ1-4,few,TRBD1,TRBV9
CASSYIETPVNSPLHF,TGTGCCAGCAGTTACATTGAGACTCCGGTGAATTCACCCCTCCACTTT,TRBJ1-6,few,NA,TRBV6-6
CASSQDAGYYGYTF,TGCGCCAGCAGCCAAGACGCCGGGTACTATGGCTACACCTTC,TRBJ1-2,NA,NA,TRBV4-3
CASSLDRVREEYF,TGTGCCAGCAGCTTAGATCGTGTACGTGAGGAGTACTTC,TRBJ2-4,NA,NA,TRBV11-2
CSVKLSYEQYF,TGCAGCGTGAAACTCTCCTACGAGCAGTACTTC,TRBJ2-7,once,NA,TRBV29-1
CASSESGLAGGLNADTQYF,TGTGCCAGCAGCGAAAGCGGACTAGCGGGGGGGCTCAATGCAGATACGCAGTATTTT,TRBJ2-3,NA,TRBD2,TRBV7-9
CASRGTVDNQPQHF,TGTGCCAGCAGGGGGACAGTTGACAATCAGCCCCAGCATTTT,TRBJ1-5,NA,TRBD1,TRBV2
CASSERHPNTGELFF,TGTGCCAGCAGCGAGCGTCACCCGAACACCGGGGAGCTGTTTTTT,TRBJ2-2,NA,NA,TRBV9
CASSTIPMTGRAYEQYF,TGTGCCAGTAGTACAATCCCTATGACAGGGCGCGCCTACGAGCAGTACTTC,TRBJ2-7,NA,TRBD1,TRBV19
CASSVQQGDLTDTQYF,TGTGCCAGCAGCGTCCAACAGGGGGACCTCACAGATACGCAGTATTTT,TRBJ2-3,NA,TRBD1,TRBV9
CAWRGGGNYGYTF,TGTGCCTGGAGGGGCGGGGGGAACTATGGCTACACCTTC,TRBJ1-2,NA,NA,TRBV30
CASSLDSGTAYEQYF,TGTGCCAGCAGTTTGGACTCCGGGACAGCCTACGAGCAGTACTTC,TRBJ2-7,NA,TRBD1,TRBV27
CASRDDRVANTEAFF,TGTGCCAGCAGAGATGACAGGGTGGCGAACACTGAAGCTTTCTTT,TRBJ1-1,NA,TRBD1,TRBV5-6
CASSPQPSSYNEQFF,TGTGCCAGCAGCCCGCAACCCAGTTCCTACAATGAGCAGTTCTTC,TRBJ2-1,NA,NA,TRBV7-3
CASSELGQGIPGNTIYF,TGTGCCAGCAGTGAATTAGGGCAGGGGATCCCCGGAAACACCATATATTTT,TRBJ1-3,NA,NA,TRBV2
CAGSSPEGTGGGYTF,TGTGCCGGCAGTTCCCCGGAGGGTACAGGAGGTGGCTACACCTTC,TRBJ1-2,few,NA,TRBV28
CASSFGTGMGIQYF,TGTGCCAGCAGTTTCGGGACAGGGATGGGCATTCAGTACTTC,TRBJ2-4,NA,TRBD1,TRBV27
CASSQLVQGTNYGYTF,TGCGCCAGCAGCCAACTAGTACAGGGAACTAACTATGGCTACACCTTC,TRBJ1-2,NA,NA,TRBV4-1
CASSSTGQGTYEQYF,TGTGCCAGCAGCTCGACGGGACAGGGAACCTACGAGCAGTACTTC,TRBJ2-7,NA,TRBD1,TRBV13
CASGTSGAYNEQFF,TGTGCCAGCGGGACTAGCGGGGCCTACAATGAGCAGTTCTTC,TRBJ2-1,NA,TRBD2,TRBV2
CASSLEGVTDTQYF,TGTGCCAGCAGCTTAGAAGGAGTCACAGATACGCAGTATTTT,TRBJ2-3,NA,NA,TRBV13
CASSESTGFYEQYF,TGTGCCAGCAGTGAATCAACAGGGTTTTACGAGCAGTACTTC,TRBJ2-7,once,NA,TRBV25-1
CASSLSNFRYATQYF,TGTGCCAGCAGCTTGTCCAACTTTAGATACGCTACGCAGTATTTT,TRBJ2-3,NA,NA,TRBV5-6
CASSFDREVLGYTF,TGTGCCAGCAGCTTCGACAGGGAGGTTCTGGGCTACACCTTC,TRBJ1-2,NA,TRBD1,TRBV6-5
CASSQDIQDSDYEQYF,TGCGCCAGCAGCCAAGATATCCAAGACAGCGACTACGAGCAGTACTTC,TRBJ2-7,NA,NA,TRBV4-1
CASSLAPSGVSTDTQYF,TGTGCCAGCAGCTTAGCGCCTAGCGGGGTGAGCACAGATACGCAGTATTTT,TRBJ2-3,NA,TRBD2,TRBV7-6
CASSEARLGARNQPQHF,TGTGCCAGCAGTGAAGCGAGGCTGGGGGCTCGCAATCAGCCCCAGCATTTT,TRBJ1-5,NA,NA,TRBV6-1
CASGARKWLALPSHYEQYF,TGTGCCAGCGGTGCCAGGAAGTGGCTTGCATTACCTTCACACTACGAGCAGTACTTC,TRBJ2-7,NA,NA,TRBV27
CAWSVRSGGLVDTQYF,TGTGCCTGGAGTGTACGCAGCGGGGGGTTGGTAGATACGCAGTATTTT,TRBJ2-3,NA,TRBD2,TRBV30
CASSAAGGSNYGYTF,TGTGCCAGCAGCGCCGCAGGGGGCTCTAACTATGGCTACACCTTC,TRBJ1-2,NA,TRBD1,TRBV7-2
CASSLTAPSRGYTF,TGCGCCAGCAGCTTAACTGCCCCGTCGAGAGGCTACACCTTC,TRBJ1-2,NA,NA,TRBV5-1
CATATGLYSNQPQHF,TGTGCCACCGCGACAGGGTTGTATAGCAATCAGCCCCAGCATTTT,TRBJ1-5,NA,TRBD1,TRBV19